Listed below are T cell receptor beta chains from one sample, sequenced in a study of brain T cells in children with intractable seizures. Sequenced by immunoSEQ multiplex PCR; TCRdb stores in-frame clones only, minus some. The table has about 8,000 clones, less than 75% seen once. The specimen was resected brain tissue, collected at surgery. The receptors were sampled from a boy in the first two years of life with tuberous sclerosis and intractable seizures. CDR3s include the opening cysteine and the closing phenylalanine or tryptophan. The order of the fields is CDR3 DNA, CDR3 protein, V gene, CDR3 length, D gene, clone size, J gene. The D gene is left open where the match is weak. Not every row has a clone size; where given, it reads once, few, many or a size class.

CDR3 DNA: TGTGCCAGCGATTCGGGGGGAGGTGAAGCTTTCTTT; CDR3 protein: CASDSGGGEAFF; V gene: TRBV9; CDR3 length: 12; D gene: -; clone size: -; J gene: TRBJ1-1
CDR3 DNA: TGTGCCAGCAGCTTAGGCGCGGGAGAAGGGTTCAATGAGCAGTTCTTC; CDR3 protein: CASSLGAGEGFNEQFF; V gene: TRBV7-2; CDR3 length: 16; D gene: TRBD2; clone size: -; J gene: TRBJ2-1
CDR3 DNA: TGTGCCACCAGTGACCCGGGACAGGGCACTGAAGCTTTCTTT; CDR3 protein: CATSDPGQGTEAFF; V gene: TRBV24-1; CDR3 length: 14; D gene: TRBD1; clone size: medium-sized; J gene: TRBJ1-1
CDR3 DNA: TGTGCCAGCAGTGAGGAACCGGGACTATCCTTTCTCGAGCAGTACTTC; CDR3 protein: CASSEEPGLSFLEQYF; V gene: TRBV6-4; CDR3 length: 16; D gene: TRBD2; clone size: -; J gene: TRBJ2-7
CDR3 DNA: TGTGCCAGCAGCCTATCTACTGACTCTGGAAACACCATATATTTT; CDR3 protein: CASSLSTDSGNTIYF; V gene: TRBV28; CDR3 length: 15; D gene: -; clone size: -; J gene: TRBJ1-3
CDR3 DNA: TGTGCAAGTCGCTCCACCGGGCGCTACGAGCAGTACTTC; CDR3 protein: CASRSTGRYEQYF; V gene: TRBV12-2; CDR3 length: 13; D gene: -; clone size: -; J gene: TRBJ2-7
CDR3 DNA: TGTGCCAGTAGTATAACGGGAGGATCAGATACGCAGTATTTT; CDR3 protein: CASSITGGSDTQYF; V gene: TRBV19; CDR3 length: 14; D gene: TRBD2; clone size: -; J gene: TRBJ2-3
CDR3 DNA: TGTGCCAGCAGCTTAGGGGGGGCCGGCCTTATGAACACTGAAGCTTTCTTT; CDR3 protein: CASSLGGAGLMNTEAFF; V gene: TRBV7-9; CDR3 length: 17; D gene: -; clone size: -; J gene: TRBJ1-1
CDR3 DNA: TGTGCCAGCAGGGAGGTTTATGGCTACACCTTC; CDR3 protein: CASREVYGYTF; V gene: TRBV6-6; CDR3 length: 11; D gene: -; clone size: -; J gene: TRBJ1-2
CDR3 DNA: TGTGCCTGGAGCGCCGGGACAGGTCTTTACTACGAGCAGTACTTC; CDR3 protein: CAWSAGTGLYYEQYF; V gene: TRBV30; CDR3 length: 15; D gene: TRBD1; clone size: -; J gene: TRBJ2-7
CDR3 DNA: TGTGCCAGCACCCAGAGGGGGGTTGGTGGCTACACCTTC; CDR3 protein: CASTQRGVGGYTF; V gene: TRBV12-3/TRBV12-4; CDR3 length: 13; D gene: -; clone size: large; J gene: TRBJ1-2
CDR3 DNA: TGTGCCAGCAGCTTAGTGTCGGGTCCTCCCTACGAGCAGTACTTC; CDR3 protein: CASSLVSGPPYEQYF; V gene: TRBV11-3; CDR3 length: 15; D gene: -; clone size: -; J gene: TRBJ2-7
CDR3 DNA: TGTGCCAGCAGCTTAGCGGCAGCCTATGGCTACACCTTC; CDR3 protein: CASSLAAAYGYTF; V gene: TRBV7-9; CDR3 length: 13; D gene: -; clone size: -; J gene: TRBJ1-2
CDR3 DNA: TGTGCCAGCATCTTCCAGGCGGAAGAGACCCAGTACTTC; CDR3 protein: CASIFQAEETQYF; V gene: TRBV6-5; CDR3 length: 13; D gene: -; clone size: -; J gene: TRBJ2-5
CDR3 DNA: TGTGCCAGCAGCCCGCCCCTAGGGAATGAGCAGTTCTTC; CDR3 protein: CASSPPLGNEQFF; V gene: TRBV7-9; CDR3 length: 13; D gene: -; clone size: once; J gene: TRBJ2-1
CDR3 DNA: TGTGCCAGCAGCCGGGCGGGAGATTTCTACGAGCAGTACTTC; CDR3 protein: CASSRAGDFYEQYF; V gene: TRBV3-1/TRBV3-2; CDR3 length: 14; D gene: TRBD2; clone size: once; J gene: TRBJ2-7